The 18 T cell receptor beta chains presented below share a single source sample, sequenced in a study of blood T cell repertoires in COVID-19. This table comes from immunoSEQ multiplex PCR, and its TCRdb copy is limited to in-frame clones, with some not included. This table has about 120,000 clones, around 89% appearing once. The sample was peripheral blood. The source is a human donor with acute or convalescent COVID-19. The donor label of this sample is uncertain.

Written as DNA, the CDR3 is TGTGCCAGCACTAGCGGAAAAGAGACCCAGTACTTC. Translated, it gives CASTSGKETQYF. V gene TRBV11-1 combines with J gene TRBJ2-5, with 7 bases that match TRBD2. CDR3 length equals 12 residues. The V gene end was trimmed by 7 bases and the J gene end by 3 bases; junction bases not matched to a gene: 2. CDR1 and CDR2 (germline): SGHAT, FQDESV (reference sequence). The variable domain in full, completed from reference TRBV11-1 and TRBJ2-5, reads EAEVAQSPRYKITEKSQAVAFWCDPISGHATLYWYRQILGQGPELLVQFQDESVVDDSQLPKDRFSAERLKGVDSTLKIQPAELGDSAMYLCASTSGKETQYFGPGTRLLVL.

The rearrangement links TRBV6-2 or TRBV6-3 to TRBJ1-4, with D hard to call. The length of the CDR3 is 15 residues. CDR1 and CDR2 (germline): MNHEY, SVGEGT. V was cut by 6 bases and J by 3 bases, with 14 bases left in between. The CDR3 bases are TGTGCCAGCAGCACGCCGCCTCGGTCTAATGAAAAACTGTTTTTT. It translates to CASSTPPRSNEKLFF.

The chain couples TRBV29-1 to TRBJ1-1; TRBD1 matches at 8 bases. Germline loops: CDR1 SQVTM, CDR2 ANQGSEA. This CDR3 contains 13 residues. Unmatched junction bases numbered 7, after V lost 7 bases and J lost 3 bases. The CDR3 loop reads CSALWTGYTEAFF. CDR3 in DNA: TGCAGCGCCCTTTGGACAGGGTACACTGAAGCTTTCTTT.

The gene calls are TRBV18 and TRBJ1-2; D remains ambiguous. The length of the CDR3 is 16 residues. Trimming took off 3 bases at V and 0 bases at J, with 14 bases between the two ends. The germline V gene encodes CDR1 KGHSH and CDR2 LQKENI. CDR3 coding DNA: TGTGCCAGCTCACCCGTGGACTCTCGAGCTAACTATGGCTACACCTTC. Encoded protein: CASSPVDSRANYGYTF.

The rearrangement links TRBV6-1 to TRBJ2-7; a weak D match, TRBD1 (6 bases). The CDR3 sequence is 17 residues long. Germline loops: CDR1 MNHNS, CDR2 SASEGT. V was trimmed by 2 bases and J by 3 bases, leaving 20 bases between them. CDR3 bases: TGTGCCAGCAGTGAAAGGACAGAGGCCCAGCACCTCTACGAGCAGTACTTC. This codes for CASSERTEAQHLYEQYF.

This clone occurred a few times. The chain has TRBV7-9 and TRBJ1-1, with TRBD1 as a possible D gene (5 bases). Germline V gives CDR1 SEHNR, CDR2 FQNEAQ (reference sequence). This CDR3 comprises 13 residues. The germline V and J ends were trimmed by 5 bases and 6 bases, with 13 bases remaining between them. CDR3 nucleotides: TGTGCCAGCAGCATAACAGGTGGTGCTGAAGCTTTCTTT. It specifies CASSITGGAEAFF.

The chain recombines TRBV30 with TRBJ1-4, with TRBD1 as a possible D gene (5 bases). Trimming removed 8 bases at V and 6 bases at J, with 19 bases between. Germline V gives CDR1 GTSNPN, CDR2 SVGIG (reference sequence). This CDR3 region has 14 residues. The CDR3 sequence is CAGGSPNAYEKLFF. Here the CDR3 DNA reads TGTGCCGGGGGGTCCCCCAATGCGTATGAAAAACTGTTTTTT.

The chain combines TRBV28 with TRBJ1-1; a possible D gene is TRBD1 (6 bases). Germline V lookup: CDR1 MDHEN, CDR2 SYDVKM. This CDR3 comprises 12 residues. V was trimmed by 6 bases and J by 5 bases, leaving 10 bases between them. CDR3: CASSKGGTEAFF. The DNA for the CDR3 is TGTGCCAGCAGCAAAGGGGGTACTGAAGCTTTCTTT.

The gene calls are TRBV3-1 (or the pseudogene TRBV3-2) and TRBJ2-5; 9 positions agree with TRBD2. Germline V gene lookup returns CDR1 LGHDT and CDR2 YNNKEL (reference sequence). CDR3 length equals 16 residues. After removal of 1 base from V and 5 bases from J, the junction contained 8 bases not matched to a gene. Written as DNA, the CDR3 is TGTGCCAGCAGCCAAGTAGGCGGGAGGGCCGGGGAGACCCAGTACTTC. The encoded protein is CASSQVGGRAGETQYF.

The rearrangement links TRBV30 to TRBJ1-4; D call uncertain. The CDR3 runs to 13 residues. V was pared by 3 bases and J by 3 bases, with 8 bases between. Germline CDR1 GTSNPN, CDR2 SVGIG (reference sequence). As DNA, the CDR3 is TGTGCCTGGAGAGAGCTCGCTAATGAAAAACTGTTTTTT. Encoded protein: CAWRELANEKLFF.

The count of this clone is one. This chain's CDR3 is CATATSGETGEQFF. The CDR3, as DNA: TGTGCCACAGCCACTAGCGGTGAGACGGGGGAGCAGTTCTTC. The chain uses TRBV10-3 and TRBJ2-1; 8 bases are shared with TRBD2. CDR3 size: 14 residues. Germline-derived CDR1 and CDR2 are ENHRY and SYGVKD. The V gene end was trimmed by 10 bases and the J gene end by 10 bases; junction bases not matched to a gene: 15.

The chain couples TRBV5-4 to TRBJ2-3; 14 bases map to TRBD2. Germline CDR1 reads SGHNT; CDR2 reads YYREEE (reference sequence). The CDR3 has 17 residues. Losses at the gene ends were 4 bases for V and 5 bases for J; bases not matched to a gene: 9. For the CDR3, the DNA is TGTGCCAGCAGCCACCTGACTAGCGGGGGGGCATTAGATACGCAGTATTTT. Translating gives CASSHLTSGGALDTQYF.

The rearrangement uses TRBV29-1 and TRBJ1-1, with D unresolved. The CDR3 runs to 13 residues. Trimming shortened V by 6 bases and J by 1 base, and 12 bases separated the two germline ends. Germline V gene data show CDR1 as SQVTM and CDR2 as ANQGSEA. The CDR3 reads CSVLRRANTEAFF. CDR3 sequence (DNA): TGCAGCGTCCTTAGGAGAGCGAACACTGAAGCTTTCTTT.

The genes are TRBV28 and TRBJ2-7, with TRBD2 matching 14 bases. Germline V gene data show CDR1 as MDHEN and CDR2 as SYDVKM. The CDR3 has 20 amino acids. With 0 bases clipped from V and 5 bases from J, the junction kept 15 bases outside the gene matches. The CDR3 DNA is TGTGCCAGCAGTTTATGGCCGCGACTAGCGGGGGGGTTGTACACGGACGAGCAGTACTTC. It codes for CASSLWPRLAGGLYTDEQYF.

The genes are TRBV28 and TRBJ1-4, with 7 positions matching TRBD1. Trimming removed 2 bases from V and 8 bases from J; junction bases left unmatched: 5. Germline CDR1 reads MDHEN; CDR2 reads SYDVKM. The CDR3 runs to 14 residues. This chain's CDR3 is CASSLIDREEKLFF. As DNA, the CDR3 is TGTGCCAGCAGTTTAATCGACAGGGAAGAAAAACTGTTTTTT.

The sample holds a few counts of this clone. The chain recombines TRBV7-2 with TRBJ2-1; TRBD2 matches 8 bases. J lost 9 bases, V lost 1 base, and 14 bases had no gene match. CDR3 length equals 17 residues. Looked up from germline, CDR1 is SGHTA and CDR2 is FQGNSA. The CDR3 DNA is TGTGCCAGCAGCTTAGGAACCCCCCTGAGCGGGAGTAGTGAGCAGTTCTTC. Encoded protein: CASSLGTPLSGSSEQFF.

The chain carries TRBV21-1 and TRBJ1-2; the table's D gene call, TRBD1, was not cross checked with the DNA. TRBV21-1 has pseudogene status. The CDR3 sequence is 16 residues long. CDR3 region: CASSKDSGGHNYGYTF. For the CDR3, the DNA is TGTGCCAGCAGCAAAGATTCAGGGGGGCACAACTATGGCTACACCTTC.

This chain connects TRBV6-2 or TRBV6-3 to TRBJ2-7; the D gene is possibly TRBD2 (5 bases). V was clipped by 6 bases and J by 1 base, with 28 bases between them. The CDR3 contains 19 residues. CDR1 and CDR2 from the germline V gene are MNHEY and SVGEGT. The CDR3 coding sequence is TGTGCCAGCAGCTGGCCCTCCGCCCACTTCGAGGGTGCGTCCTACGAGCAGTACTTC. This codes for CASSWPSAHFEGASYEQYF.